One T cell receptor beta chain is described in this entry. Its antigen remains unidentified. Only in-frame clones appear in the TCRdb table, and some are missing; sequencing was by immunoSEQ multiplex PCR. The table lists approximately 190,000 clones, 80% to 90% of them singletons. This sample stems from a study of T cell responses to AZD1222 COVID-19 vaccine. Study conclusions and caveats: The sample set comprised mostly white British donors with more females, and clonal diversity was possibly underestimated. Just a handful of AZD1222 recipients tested seropositive at baseline. Repertoire collection took place solely once the T cell response had peaked.

V lost 3 bases and J lost 1, with 6 bases in between. This CDR3 has 13 residues. The germline gives CDR1 GTSNPN, CDR2 SVGIG (reference sequence). The sequence derives from an adult in good health. Here the sequenced sample was peripheral blood, taken on day 0 of MenACWY control vaccination. This chain connects TRBV30 to TRBJ2-2; no clear D. The CDR3, as DNA: TGTGCCTGGAGCGGGTTGAACACCGGGGAGCTGTTTTTT. Its translation: CAWSGLNTGELFF. The entire variable domain, with the rest obtained from reference TRBV30 and TRBJ2-2, is as follows: SQTIHQWPATLVQPVGSPLSLECTVEGTSNPNLYWYRQAAGRGLQLLFYSVGIGQISSEVPQNLSASRPQDRQFILSSKKLLLSDSGFYLCAWSGLNTGELFFGEGSRLTVL.